The TCR beta chain under discussion was sequenced for a study of shared clonotypes between healthy human individuals. Background on the study: For every donor, three CD4 naive, three CD4 memory, two CD8 naive and one CD8 memory plates were used.

This clone was detected only once. Its specificity is not known. General observations from the study: The study generally estimated greater richness for naive than memory subsets. Of the naive CD4 clonotypes, about 5% were shared across a handful of donors. Sampling covered blood only; tissue repertoires likely differ.

CD45RO-negative, CCR7-positively selected cells formed the naive CD8 fraction, excluding terminally differentiated effector memory CD45RA+ cells. Profiled with immunoSEQ multiplex PCR; TCRdb holds only in-frame clones, not every one. This repertoire shows 550,000 to 750,000 clones, around 90% found once; its top ten account for 20% to 25%. Germline V gene sequence: CDR1 GTSNPN, CDR2 SVGIG (reference sequence). V was pared by 3 bases and J by 5 bases, with 8 bases of the junction left unmatched. The CDR3 covers 14 residues. The receptor comes from a man aged 25-40 years in good health. The chain recombines TRBV30 with TRBJ1-1, with 8 bases matching TRBD1. The sequenced sample was naive CD8+ T cells sorted from blood. The CDR3 coding sequence is TGTGCCTGGAGAAAGACAGGGGTGACTACTGAAGCTTTCTTT. Its protein product is CAWRKTGVTTEAFF.